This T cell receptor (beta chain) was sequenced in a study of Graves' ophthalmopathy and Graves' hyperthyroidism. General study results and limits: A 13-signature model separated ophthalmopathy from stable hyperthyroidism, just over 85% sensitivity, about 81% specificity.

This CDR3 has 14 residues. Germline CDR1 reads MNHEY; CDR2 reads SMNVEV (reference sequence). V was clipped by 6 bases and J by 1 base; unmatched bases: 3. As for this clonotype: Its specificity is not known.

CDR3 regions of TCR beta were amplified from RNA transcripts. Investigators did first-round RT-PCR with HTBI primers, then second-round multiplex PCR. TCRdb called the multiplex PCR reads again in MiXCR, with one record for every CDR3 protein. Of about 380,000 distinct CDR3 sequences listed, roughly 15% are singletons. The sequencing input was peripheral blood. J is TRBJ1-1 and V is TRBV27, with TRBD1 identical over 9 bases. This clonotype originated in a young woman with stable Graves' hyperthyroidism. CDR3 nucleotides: TGTGCCAGCAGATGGACAGGGGAGAACACTGAAGCTTTCTTT. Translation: CASRWTGENTEAFF.